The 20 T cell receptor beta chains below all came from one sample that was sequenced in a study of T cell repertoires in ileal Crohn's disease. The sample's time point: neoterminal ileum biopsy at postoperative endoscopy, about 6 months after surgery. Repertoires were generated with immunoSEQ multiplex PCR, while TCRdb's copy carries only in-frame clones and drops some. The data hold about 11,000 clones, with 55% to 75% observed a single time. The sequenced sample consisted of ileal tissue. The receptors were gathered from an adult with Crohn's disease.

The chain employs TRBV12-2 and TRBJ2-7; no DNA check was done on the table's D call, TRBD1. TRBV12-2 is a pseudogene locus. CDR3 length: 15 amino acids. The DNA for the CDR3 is TGTGCAAGTCGCTTAAAGACAGAAAAGAGCGACGAGCAGTACTTC. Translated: CASRLKTEKSDEQYF.

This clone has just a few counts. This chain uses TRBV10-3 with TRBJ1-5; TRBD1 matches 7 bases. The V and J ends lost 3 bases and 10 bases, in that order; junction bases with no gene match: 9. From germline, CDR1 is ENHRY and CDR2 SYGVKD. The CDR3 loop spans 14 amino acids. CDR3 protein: CAISEGGGDSPQHF. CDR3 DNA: TGTGCCATCAGTGAAGGCGGGGGGGACAGTCCCCAGCATTTT.

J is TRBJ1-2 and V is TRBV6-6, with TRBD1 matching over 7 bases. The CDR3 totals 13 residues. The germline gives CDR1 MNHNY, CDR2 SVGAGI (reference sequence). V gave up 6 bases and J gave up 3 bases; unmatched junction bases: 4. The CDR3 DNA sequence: TGTGCCAGCAGCCCTACAGGGGACTATGGCTACACCTTC. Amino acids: CASSPTGDYGYTF.

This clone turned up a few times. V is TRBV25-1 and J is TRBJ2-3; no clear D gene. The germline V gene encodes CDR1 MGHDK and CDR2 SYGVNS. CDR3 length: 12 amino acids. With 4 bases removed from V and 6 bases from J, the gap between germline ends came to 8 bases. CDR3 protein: CASSADSDTQYF. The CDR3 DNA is TGTGCCAGCAGTGCCGACTCGGATACGCAGTATTTT. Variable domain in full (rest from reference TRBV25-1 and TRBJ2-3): EADIYQTPRYLVIGTGKKITLECSQTMGHDKMYWYQQDPGMELHLIHYSYGVNSTEKGDLSSESTVSRIRTEHFPLTLESARPSHTSQYLCASSADSDTQYFGPGTRLTVL.

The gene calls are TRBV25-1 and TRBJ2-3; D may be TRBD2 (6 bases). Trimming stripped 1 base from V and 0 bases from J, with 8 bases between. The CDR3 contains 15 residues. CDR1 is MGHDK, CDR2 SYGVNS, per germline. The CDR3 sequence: CASSESGTSTDTQYF. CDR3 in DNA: TGTGCCAGCAGTGAATCGGGGACTAGCACAGATACGCAGTATTTT.

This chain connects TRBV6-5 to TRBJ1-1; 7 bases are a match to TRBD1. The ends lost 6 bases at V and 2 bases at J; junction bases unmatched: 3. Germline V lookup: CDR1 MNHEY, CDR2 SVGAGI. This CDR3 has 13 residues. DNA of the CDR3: TGTGCCAGCAGCAGGGGGTTTAACACTGAAGCTTTCTTT. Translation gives CASSRGFNTEAFF.

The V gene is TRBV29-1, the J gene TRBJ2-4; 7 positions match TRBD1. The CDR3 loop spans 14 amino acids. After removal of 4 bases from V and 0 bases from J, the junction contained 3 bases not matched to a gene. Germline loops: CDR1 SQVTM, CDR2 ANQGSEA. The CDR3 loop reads CSVVAGGAKNIQYF. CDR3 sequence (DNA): TGCAGCGTTGTTGCAGGGGGAGCCAAAAACATTCAGTACTTC. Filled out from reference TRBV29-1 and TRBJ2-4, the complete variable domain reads SAVISQKPSRDICQRGTSLTIQCQVDSQVTMMFWYRQQPGQSLTLIATANQGSEATYESGFVIDKFPISRPNLTFSTLTVSNMSPEDSSIYLCSVVAGGAKNIQYFGAGTRLSVL.

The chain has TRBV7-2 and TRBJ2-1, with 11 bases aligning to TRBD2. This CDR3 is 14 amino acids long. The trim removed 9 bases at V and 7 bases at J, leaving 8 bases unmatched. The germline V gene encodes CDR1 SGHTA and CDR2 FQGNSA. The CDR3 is CASLSGRESNEQFF. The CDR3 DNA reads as TGTGCCAGTCTTAGCGGGAGGGAGTCGAATGAGCAGTTCTTC. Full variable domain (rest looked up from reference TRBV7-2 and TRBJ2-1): GAGVSQSPSNKVTEKGKDVELRCDPISGHTALYWYRQSLGQGLEFLIYFQGNSAPDKSGLPSDRFSAERTGGSVSTLTIQRTQQEDSAVYLCASLSGRESNEQFFGPGTRLTVL.

CDR3 in amino acids: CASSEARDLAGEQYF. CDR3 bases: TGTGCCAGCAGTGAAGCGCGGGACTTGGCGGGGGAGCAGTACTTC. V gene TRBV6-1 combines with J gene TRBJ2-7; TRBD2 might be the D (6 bases). Germline V gene lookup returns CDR1 MNHNS and CDR2 SASEGT. The V end was cut by 0 bases, the J end by 7 bases, with 16 bases between. The CDR3 has 15 amino acids.

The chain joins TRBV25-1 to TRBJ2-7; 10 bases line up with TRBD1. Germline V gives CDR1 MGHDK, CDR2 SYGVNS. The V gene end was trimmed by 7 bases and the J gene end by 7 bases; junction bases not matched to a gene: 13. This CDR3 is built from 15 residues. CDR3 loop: CASTPRDRGLGEQYF. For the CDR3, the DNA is TGTGCCAGCACGCCGCGGGACAGGGGACTCGGGGAGCAGTACTTC.

The CDR3: CAWTGGLYTGELFF. The CDR3 DNA is TGTGCCTGGACGGGAGGGCTATACACCGGGGAGCTGTTTTTT. The chain links TRBV30 to TRBJ2-2; 8 nucleotides line up with TRBD2. The germline V gene has CDR1 GTSNPN and CDR2 SVGIG (reference sequence). The CDR3 has 14 amino acids. V gave up 4 bases and J gave up 3 bases; unmatched junction bases: 4.

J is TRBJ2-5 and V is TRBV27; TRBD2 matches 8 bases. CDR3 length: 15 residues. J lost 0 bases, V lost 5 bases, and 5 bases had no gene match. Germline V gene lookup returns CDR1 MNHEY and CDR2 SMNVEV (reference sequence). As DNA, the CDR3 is TGTGCCAGCAGTCAGCGGGGGAGATACCAAGAGACCCAGTACTTC. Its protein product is CASSQRGRYQETQYF.

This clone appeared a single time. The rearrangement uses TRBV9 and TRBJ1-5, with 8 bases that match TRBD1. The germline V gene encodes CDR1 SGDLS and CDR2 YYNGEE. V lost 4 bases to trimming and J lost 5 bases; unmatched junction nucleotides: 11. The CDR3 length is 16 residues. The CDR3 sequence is CASSPRQGRGDQPQHF. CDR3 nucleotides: TGTGCCAGCAGCCCCCGACAGGGGAGAGGAGATCAGCCCCAGCATTTT.

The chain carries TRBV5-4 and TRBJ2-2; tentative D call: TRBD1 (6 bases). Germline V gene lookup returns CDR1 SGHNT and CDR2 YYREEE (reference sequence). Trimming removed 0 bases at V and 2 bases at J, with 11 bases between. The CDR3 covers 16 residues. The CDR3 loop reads CASSLAPGENTGELFF. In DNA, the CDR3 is TGTGCCAGCAGCTTGGCCCCAGGGGAAAACACCGGGGAGCTGTTTTTT.

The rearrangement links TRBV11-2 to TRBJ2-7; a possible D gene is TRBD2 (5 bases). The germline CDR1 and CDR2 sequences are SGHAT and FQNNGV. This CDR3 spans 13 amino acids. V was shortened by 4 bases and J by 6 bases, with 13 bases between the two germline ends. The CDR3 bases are TGTGCCAGCAGCTGGTCCGGGAAAAGCGAGCAGTACTTC. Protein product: CASSWSGKSEQYF.

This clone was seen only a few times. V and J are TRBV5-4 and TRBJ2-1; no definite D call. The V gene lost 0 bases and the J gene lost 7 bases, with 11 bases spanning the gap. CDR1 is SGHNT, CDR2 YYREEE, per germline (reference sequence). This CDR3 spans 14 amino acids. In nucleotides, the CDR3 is TGTGCCAGCAGCTTGGATCCCCTGTCGAATGAGCAGTTCTTC. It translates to CASSLDPLSNEQFF.

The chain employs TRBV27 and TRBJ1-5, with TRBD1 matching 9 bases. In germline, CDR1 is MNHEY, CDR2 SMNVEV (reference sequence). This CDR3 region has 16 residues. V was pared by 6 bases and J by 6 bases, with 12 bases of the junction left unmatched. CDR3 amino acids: CASSPINRGQGQPQHF. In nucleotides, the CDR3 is TGTGCCAGCAGCCCGATTAACAGGGGGCAGGGTCAGCCCCAGCATTTT.

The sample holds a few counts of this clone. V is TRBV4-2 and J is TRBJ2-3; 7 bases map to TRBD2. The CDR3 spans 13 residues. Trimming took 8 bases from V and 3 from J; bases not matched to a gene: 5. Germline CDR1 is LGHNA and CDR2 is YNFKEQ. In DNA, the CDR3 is TGTGCCAGCCGGGGCGGGAGTACAGATACGCAGTATTTT. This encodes CASRGGSTDTQYF.

The CDR3 protein is CASSPGRAFEAFF. As DNA, the CDR3 is TGTGCCAGCTCACCGGGCAGGGCATTTGAAGCTTTCTTT. The chain uses TRBV18 and TRBJ1-1; maybe TRBD1 (5 bases). The CDR3 totals 13 residues. Between the trimmed V and J ends, which lost 3 bases and 7 bases, there was a span of 12 bases. Germline V CDR1 and CDR2: KGHSH, LQKENI.

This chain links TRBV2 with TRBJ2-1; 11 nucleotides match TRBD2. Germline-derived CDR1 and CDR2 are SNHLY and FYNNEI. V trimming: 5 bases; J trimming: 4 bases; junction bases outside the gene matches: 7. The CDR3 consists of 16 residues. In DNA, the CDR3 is TGTGCCAGCAGTTCCTGGACTAGCGGGCCGTACAATGAGCAGTTCTTC. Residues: CASSSWTSGPYNEQFF.